This entry lists 16 T cell receptor beta chains sequenced from one sample in a study of cytotoxic CD8 clonotypes in ibrutinib-treated CLL. Sequencing used immunoSEQ multiplex PCR; TCRdb keeps in-frame clones, though not all of them. The top ten clones hold 6.5% to 8.5% of a sample with around 310,000 clones, almost 80% of them seen once. The input for sequencing was PBMCs, taken before ibrutinib treatment. The receptors were gathered from a human donor with chronic lymphocytic leukemia.

The gene calls are TRBV11-2 and TRBJ1-2; D perhaps matches TRBD1 (6 bases). Germline CDR1 SGHAT, CDR2 FQNNGV. The V and J ends lost 4 bases and 7 bases respectively, with 10 bases between them. The CDR3 consists of 12 residues. The CDR3 sequence is CASSSTGLGYTF. The CDR3 DNA reads TGTGCCAGCAGCTCCACAGGGCTTGGCTACACCTTC.

V usage is TRBV7-2 and J usage is TRBJ1-1; D uncertain. This CDR3 is 14 amino acids long. Trimming took 0 bases from V and 5 from J, leaving 10 bases between them. Germline CDR1 SGHTA, CDR2 FQGNSA. CDR3 region: CASSLAGSLTEAFF. CDR3 nucleotide sequence: TGTGCCAGCAGCTTAGCGGGGAGCCTTACTGAAGCTTTCTTT.

The V gene is TRBV28, the J gene TRBJ1-1; 8 nucleotides align to TRBD1. Germline assignment: CDR1 MDHEN and CDR2 SYDVKM. The J segment lost 3 bases and the V segment lost 6 bases, leaving 3 bases of the junction unmatched. The CDR3 length is 13 residues. The CDR3 loop is CASRQGADTEAFF. The CDR3 DNA reads as TGTGCCAGCAGGCAGGGGGCAGACACTGAAGCTTTCTTT.

This clone was seen a few times. This chain uses TRBV4-3 with TRBJ1-5; D gene ambiguous. The CDR3 has 15 residues. Trimming stripped 0 bases from V and 1 base from J, with 7 bases between. Germline-derived CDR1 and CDR2 are LGHNA and YSLEER. The CDR3 reads CASSQDSGSNQPQHF. CDR3 sequence (DNA): TGCGCCAGCAGCCAAGATTCGGGGAGCAATCAGCCCCAGCATTTT.

This sequence joins TRBV6-4 and TRBJ2-3; D unresolved. CDR3 length: 13 amino acids. The germline V gene has CDR1 MRHNA and CDR2 SNTAGT. Between the trimmed V and J ends, which lost 2 bases and 1 base, there was a span of 4 bases. Here the CDR3 reads CASSDDRTDTQYF. The CDR3 DNA is TGTGCCAGCAGTGACGATCGCACAGATACGCAGTATTTT.

The CDR3 loop is CASKPDRPTLRYSNQPQHF. The CDR3 coding sequence is TGCGCCAGCAAACCAGACAGGCCCACTCTTAGATATAGCAATCAGCCCCAGCATTTT. The chain employs TRBV23-1 and TRBJ1-5; TRBD1 might be the D (6 bases). TRBV23-1 is given ORF status, its function remaining uncertain. The CDR3 sequence is 19 residues long. Trimming stripped 7 bases from V and 0 bases from J, with 25 bases between.

This clone was detected a few times. The chain combines TRBV28 with TRBJ2-7; perhaps D is TRBD1 or TRBD2 (6 bases each). CDR3 length: 14 residues. Per the germline V gene, CDR1 is MDHEN and CDR2 is SYDVKM. The V end lost 2 bases, the J end lost 4 bases, and 12 bases lay between the germline ends. The CDR3 loop is CASSLSGGPYEQYF. CDR3 nucleotide sequence: TGTGCCAGCAGTTTAAGTGGGGGGCCGTACGAGCAGTACTTC. Using reference TRBV28 and TRBJ2-7 for the parts outside the CDR3, the full variable domain is DVKVTQSSRYLVKRTGEKVFLECVQDMDHENMFWYRQDPGLGLRLIYFSYDVKMKEKGDIPEGYSVSREKKERFSLILESASTNQTSMYLCASSLSGGPYEQYFGPGTRLTVT.

The chain recombines TRBV28 with TRBJ1-4; D uncertain. The CDR3 is 11 amino acids. Germline-derived CDR1 and CDR2 are MDHEN and SYDVKM. Trimming removed 4 bases from V and 7 bases from J, with 4 bases in between. CDR3 amino acids: CASSSGEKLFF. CDR3 DNA sequence: TGTGCCAGCAGTTCGGGTGAAAAACTGTTTTTT.

The rearrangement joins TRBV15 to TRBJ1-4; no clear D gene. Deletions cut 1 base from V and 0 bases from J, with 6 bases between. The CDR3 has 15 residues. The germline V gene encodes CDR1 LNHNV and CDR2 YYDKDF (reference sequence). The CDR3 DNA follows: TGTGCCACCAGCAGAGTTGGTACAACTAATGAAAAACTGTTTTTT. Residues: CATSRVGTTNEKLFF.

The rearrangement uses TRBV14 and TRBJ2-1; the match to TRBD2 covers 14 bases. CDR1 is SGHDN, CDR2 FVKESK, per germline. The CDR3 has 20 amino acids. V shed 1 base and J 4 bases; nucleotides not matched to a gene: 12. In DNA, the CDR3 is TGTGCCAGCAGCCAAGGACAGGGAAGGACTAGCGGGAGGTGGTACAATGAGCAGTTCTTC. This sequence encodes CASSQGQGRTSGRWYNEQFF.

The J gene is TRBJ2-5, the V gene TRBV2, with D perhaps matching TRBD1 (5 bases). Germline V CDR1 and CDR2: SNHLY, FYNNEI. Trimming took 2 bases from V and 4 from J, leaving 8 bases between them. This CDR3 has 13 residues. Written as DNA, the CDR3 is TGTGCCAGCAGTGAATTCAGGGTAGAGACCCAGTACTTC. Translation gives CASSEFRVETQYF.

CDR3 nucleotide sequence: TGCGCCAGCAGCTTTGGTGGCAGGGCCGTCTACGAGCAGTACTTC. Translating it yields CASSFGGRAVYEQYF. The genes are TRBV5-1 and TRBJ2-7; weak D call: TRBD1 (5 bases). The CDR3 sequence is 15 residues long. The V end lost 2 bases, the J end lost 3 bases, and 15 bases lay between the germline ends. Germline V CDR1 and CDR2: SGHRS, YFSETQ.

The rearrangement joins TRBV19 to TRBJ2-1; 13 positions match TRBD2. This CDR3 region has 17 residues. Germline lookup yields CDR1 LNHDA and CDR2 SQIVND (reference sequence). The ends lost 4 bases at V and 7 bases at J; junction bases unmatched: 10. CDR3 residues: CASSNPGLAGVRNEQFF. The CDR3, as DNA: TGTGCCAGTAGTAACCCTGGACTAGCGGGAGTAAGGAATGAGCAGTTCTTC.

The V call is TRBV14, the J call TRBJ2-1; 7 nucleotides match TRBD2. CDR3 length: 16 amino acids. With 1 base clipped from V and 0 bases from J, the junction kept 3 bases outside the gene matches. Germline V gene lookup returns CDR1 SGHDN and CDR2 FVKESK. CDR3 DNA sequence: TGTGCCAGCAGCCAAGGGCTAGCGGACTCCTACAATGAGCAGTTCTTC. It yields the protein CASSQGLADSYNEQFF.

The chain links TRBV29-1 to TRBJ2-7, with D uncertain. The CDR3 length is 12 residues. The germline CDR1 and CDR2 sequences are SQVTM and ANQGSEA. V shed 3 bases and J shed 0 bases, with 6 bases lying between them. In nucleotides, the CDR3 is TGCAGCGTTGAGGGCATCTCCTACGAGCAGTACTTC. Amino acids: CSVEGISYEQYF.

The gene calls are TRBV4-3 and TRBJ1-5; a possible D gene is TRBD1 (5 bases). Germline V gives CDR1 LGHNA, CDR2 YSLEER. The CDR3 covers 16 residues. V shed 1 base and J shed 2 bases, with 12 bases lying between them. CDR3 region: CASSQVRSRGNQPQHF. The DNA of the CDR3 is TGCGCCAGCAGCCAAGTCCGGAGCAGGGGCAATCAGCCCCAGCATTTT.